Following are 8 T cell receptor beta chains from one sample sequenced in a study of cytomegalovirus exposure and HLA in healthy donors. The PCR used 60 Vbeta and 13 Jbeta primers. Clones were read by immunoSEQ multiplex PCR, and TCRdb kept only the in-frame ones, dropping some. This sample contains tens of thousands of clones. The sequenced material came from PBMCs. The receptor source for this set is a female donor in good health and CMV-seronegative.

The CDR3 sequence: CASSSDRANLAKNIQYF. DNA for the CDR3: TGTGCCAGCAGCTCGGACAGGGCAAATCTAGCCAAAAACATTCAGTACTTC. This rearrangement joins TRBV7-8 to TRBJ2-4; TRBD1 matches at 8 bases. CDR3 length: 17 amino acids. Germline CDR1 SGHVS, CDR2 FQNEAQ. Trimming took 4 bases from V and 0 from J; bases not matched to a gene: 8.

This chain joins TRBV6-6 and TRBJ1-2, with 8 bases matching TRBD1. Per the germline V gene, CDR1 is MNHNY and CDR2 is SVGAGI (reference sequence). J was trimmed by 8 bases and V by 8 bases; bases with no gene match: 7. The CDR3 spans 12 residues. CDR3 region: CASGQGARGYTF. DNA of the CDR3: TGTGCCAGCGGCCAGGGGGCGCGAGGCTACACCTTC.

Worth noting for this clone: The sample carries other DNA sequences with the same CDR3. The chain uses TRBV7-3 and TRBJ2-1; 11 bases map to TRBD2. Germline V gives CDR1 SGHTA, CDR2 FQGTGA. CDR3 length: 16 residues. The V gene end was trimmed by 5 bases and the J gene end by 3 bases; junction bases not matched to a gene: 6. CDR3 nucleotides: TGTGCCAGCAGCCCCGCTAGCGGGGGGCTCTACAATGAGCAGTTCTTC. It translates to CASSPASGGLYNEQFF.

CDR3: CASTPDTGELFF. The CDR3, as DNA: TGTGCCAGCACCCCGGACACCGGGGAGCTGTTTTTT. The chain uses TRBV7-2 and TRBJ2-2; no reliable D call. Per the germline V gene, CDR1 is SGHTA and CDR2 is FQGNSA. This CDR3 region has 12 residues. Trimming left V 7 bases short and J 3 bases short, with 6 bases between. Using reference TRBV7-2 and TRBJ2-2 for the parts outside the CDR3, the full variable domain is GAGVSQSPSNKVTEKGKDVELRCDPISGHTALYWYRQSLGQGLEFLIYFQGNSAPDKSGLPSDRFSAERTGGSVSTLTIQRTQQEDSAVYLCASTPDTGELFFGEGSRLTVL.

V usage is TRBV7-9 and J usage is TRBJ1-2, with TRBD1 identical over 9 bases. Germline V gene sequence: CDR1 SEHNR, CDR2 FQNEAQ (reference sequence). The junction had 5 bases not matched to a gene; V was cut back by 6 bases and J by 6 bases. The CDR3 loop spans 13 amino acids. CDR3 region: CASRRTGDDGYTF. As DNA, the CDR3 is TGTGCCAGCAGACGGACAGGGGATGATGGCTACACCTTC. The full variable domain, in which reference TRBV7-9 and TRBJ1-2 provide the parts outside the CDR3, is DTGVSQNPRHKITKRGQNVTFRCDPISEHNRLYWYRQTLGQGPEFLTYFQNEAQLEKSRLLSDRFSAERPKGSFSTLEIQRTEQGDSAMYLCASRRTGDDGYTFGSGTRLTVV.

This rearrangement joins TRBV6-4 to TRBJ2-3, with D tentatively TRBD1 (5 bases). Germline-derived CDR1 and CDR2 are MRHNA and SNTAGT. V gave up 4 bases and J gave up 0 bases, with 11 bases separating them. CDR3 length equals 15 residues. The CDR3 spells CASSATGQSTDTQYF. The CDR3 DNA reads TGTGCCAGCAGTGCCACAGGTCAGAGCACAGATACGCAGTATTTT.

The rearrangement uses TRBV2 and TRBJ1-6; 8 nucleotides match TRBD1. Losses at the gene ends were 1 base for V and 9 bases for J; bases not matched to a gene: 2. This CDR3 has 14 residues. Germline V gene sequence: CDR1 SNHLY, CDR2 FYNNEI. The CDR3 here is CASSEVRGLSPLHF. In DNA, the CDR3 is TGTGCCAGCAGTGAAGTCAGGGGGCTTTCACCCCTCCACTTT.

The chain recombines TRBV6-5 with TRBJ1-1; TRBD1 might be the D (5 bases). Per germline, CDR1 MNHEY and CDR2 SVGAGI. This CDR3 has 13 amino acids. The V end was cut by 2 bases, the J end by 5 bases, with 9 bases between. The CDR3 DNA sequence: TGTGCCAGCAGTTACGGGGGGAGGACTGAAGCTTTCTTT. Amino acid sequence: CASSYGGRTEAFF.